This T cell receptor beta chain stems from a study of cytomegalovirus exposure and HLA in healthy donors. In the PCR, 60 Vbeta and 13 Jbeta primers were used. TCRdb's table, derived via immunoSEQ multiplex PCR, lists solely in-frame clones and lacks some. This table holds 300,000 or so clones, approximately 85% found once. The CDR3 has 16 amino acids. Per the germline V gene, CDR1 is LGHNA and CDR2 is YNFKEQ. Trimming left V 0 bases short and J 3 bases short, with 14 bases between. The source is a woman aged 35 to 49 in good health and CMV-seropositive. The genes are TRBV4-2 and TRBJ1-2, with D maybe TRBD1 (5 bases). Specimen: PBMCs. In DNA, the CDR3 is TGTGCCAGCAGCCAAGAGGAACACAGGTTTTACTATGGCTACACCTTC. Encoded protein: CASSQEEHRFYYGYTF.